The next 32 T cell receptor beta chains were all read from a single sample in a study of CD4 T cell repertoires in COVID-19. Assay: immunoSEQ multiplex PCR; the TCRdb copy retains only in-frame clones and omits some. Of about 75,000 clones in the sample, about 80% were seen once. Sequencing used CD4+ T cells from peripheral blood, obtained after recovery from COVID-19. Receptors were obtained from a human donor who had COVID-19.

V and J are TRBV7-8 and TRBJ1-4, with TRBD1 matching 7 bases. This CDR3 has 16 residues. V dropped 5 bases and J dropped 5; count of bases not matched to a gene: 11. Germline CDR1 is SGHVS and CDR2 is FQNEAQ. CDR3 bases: TGTGCCAGCAGCCGAGAGGGGGCAGGGGTGAATGAAAAACTGTTTTTT. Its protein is CASSREGAGVNEKLFF.

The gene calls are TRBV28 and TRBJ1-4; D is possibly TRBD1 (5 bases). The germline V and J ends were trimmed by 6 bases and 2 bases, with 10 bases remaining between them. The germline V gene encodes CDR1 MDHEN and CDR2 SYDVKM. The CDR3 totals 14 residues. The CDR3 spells CASRSGATNEKLFF. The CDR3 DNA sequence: TGTGCCAGCAGGTCCGGGGCCACTAATGAAAAACTGTTTTTT.

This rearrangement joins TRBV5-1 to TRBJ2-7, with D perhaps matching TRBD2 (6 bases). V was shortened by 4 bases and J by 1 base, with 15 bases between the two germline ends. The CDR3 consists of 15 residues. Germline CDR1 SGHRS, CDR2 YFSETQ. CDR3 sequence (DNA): TGCGCCAGCAGCGCCACAATAGCGGCTTCCTACGAGCAGTACTTC. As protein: CASSATIAASYEQYF.

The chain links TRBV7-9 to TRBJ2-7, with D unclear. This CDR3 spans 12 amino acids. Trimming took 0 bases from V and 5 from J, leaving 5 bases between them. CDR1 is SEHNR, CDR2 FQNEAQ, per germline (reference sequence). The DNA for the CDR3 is TGTGCCAGCAGCTTAGCGATCCACGAGCAGTACTTC. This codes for CASSLAIHEQYF.

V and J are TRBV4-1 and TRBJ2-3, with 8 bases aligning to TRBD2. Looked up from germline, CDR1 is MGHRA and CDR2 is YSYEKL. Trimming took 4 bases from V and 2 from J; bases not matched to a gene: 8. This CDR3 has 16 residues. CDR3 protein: CASSPGERGITDTQYF. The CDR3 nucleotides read TGCGCCAGCAGCCCCGGGGAGCGGGGGATCACAGATACGCAGTATTTT.

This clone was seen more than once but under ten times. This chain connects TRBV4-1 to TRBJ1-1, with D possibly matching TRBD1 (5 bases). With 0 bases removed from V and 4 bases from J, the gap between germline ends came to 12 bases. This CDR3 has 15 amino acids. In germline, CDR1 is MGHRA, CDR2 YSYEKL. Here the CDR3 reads CASSQDFRARTEAFF. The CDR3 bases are TGCGCCAGCAGCCAAGATTTCAGGGCGCGCACTGAAGCTTTCTTT.

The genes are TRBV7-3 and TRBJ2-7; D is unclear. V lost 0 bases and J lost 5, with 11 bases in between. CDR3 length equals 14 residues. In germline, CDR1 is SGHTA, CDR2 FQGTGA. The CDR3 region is CASSLTRSDHEQYF. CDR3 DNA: TGTGCCAGCAGCTTAACGCGGTCGGATCACGAGCAGTACTTC.

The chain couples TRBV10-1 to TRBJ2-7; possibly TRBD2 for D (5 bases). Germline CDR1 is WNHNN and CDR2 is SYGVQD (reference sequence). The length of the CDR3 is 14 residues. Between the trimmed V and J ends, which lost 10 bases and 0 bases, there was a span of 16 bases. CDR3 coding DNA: TGCGCCACCTCCCGGACTGGAAGCTCCTACGAGCAGTACTTC. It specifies CATSRTGSSYEQYF.

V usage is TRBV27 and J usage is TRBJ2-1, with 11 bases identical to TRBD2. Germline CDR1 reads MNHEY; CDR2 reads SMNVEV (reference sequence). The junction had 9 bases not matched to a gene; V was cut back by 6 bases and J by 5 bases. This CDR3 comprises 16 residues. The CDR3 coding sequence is TGTGCCAGCAGATTTTCGGGGACTAGCGGCAACAATGAGCAGTTCTTC. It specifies CASRFSGTSGNNEQFF.

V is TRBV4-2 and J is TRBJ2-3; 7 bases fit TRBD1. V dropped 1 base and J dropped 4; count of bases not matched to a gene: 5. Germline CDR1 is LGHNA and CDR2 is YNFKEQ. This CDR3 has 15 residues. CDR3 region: CASSQGRQGSDTQYF. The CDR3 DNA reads TGTGCCAGCAGCCAAGGACGACAGGGTTCAGATACGCAGTATTTT.

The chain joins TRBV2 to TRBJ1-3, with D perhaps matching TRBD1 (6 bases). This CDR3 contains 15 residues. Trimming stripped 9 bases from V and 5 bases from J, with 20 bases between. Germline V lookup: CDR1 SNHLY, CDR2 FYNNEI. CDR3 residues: CASGSRGQQRNTIYF. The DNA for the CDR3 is TGTGCCAGTGGTTCCAGAGGACAGCAACGAAACACCATATATTTT. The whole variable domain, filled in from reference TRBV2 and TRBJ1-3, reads EPEVTQTPSHQVTQMGQEVILRCVPISNHLYFYWYRQILGQKVEFLVSFYNNEISEKSEIFDDQFSVERPDGSNFTLKIRSTKLEDSAMYFCASGSRGQQRNTIYFGEGSWLTVV.

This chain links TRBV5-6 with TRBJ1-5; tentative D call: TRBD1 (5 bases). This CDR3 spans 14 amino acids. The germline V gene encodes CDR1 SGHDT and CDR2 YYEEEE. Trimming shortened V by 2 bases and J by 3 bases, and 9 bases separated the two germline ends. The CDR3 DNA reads TGTGCCAGCAGCTTCGGGGGTTACAATCAGCCCCAGCATTTT. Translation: CASSFGGYNQPQHF. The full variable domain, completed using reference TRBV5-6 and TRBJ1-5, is DAGVTQSPTHLIKTRGQQVTLRCSPKSGHDTVSWYQQALGQGPQFIFQYYEEEERQRGNFPDRFSGHQFPNYSSELNVNALLLGDSALYLCASSFGGYNQPQHFGDGTRLSIL.

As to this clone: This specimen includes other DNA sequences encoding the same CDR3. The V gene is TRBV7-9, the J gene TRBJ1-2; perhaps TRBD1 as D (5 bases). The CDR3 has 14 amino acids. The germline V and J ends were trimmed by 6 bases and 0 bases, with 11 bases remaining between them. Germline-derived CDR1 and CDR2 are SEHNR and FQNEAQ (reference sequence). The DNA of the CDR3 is TGTGCCAGCAGTCCTGCAGGGACTAACTATGGCTACACCTTC. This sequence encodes CASSPAGTNYGYTF.

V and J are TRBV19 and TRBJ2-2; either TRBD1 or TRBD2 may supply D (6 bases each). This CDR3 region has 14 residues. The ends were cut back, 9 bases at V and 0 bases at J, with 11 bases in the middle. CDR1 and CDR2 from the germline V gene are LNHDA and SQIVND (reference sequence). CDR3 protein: CASAGGPNTGELFF. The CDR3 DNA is TGTGCCAGCGCCGGGGGCCCGAACACCGGGGAGCTGTTTTTT. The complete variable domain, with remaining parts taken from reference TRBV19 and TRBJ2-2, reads DGGITQSPKYLFRKEGQNVTLSCEQNLNHDAMYWYRQDPGQGLRLIYYSQIVNDFQKGDIAEGYSVSREKKESFPLTVTSAQKNPTAFYLCASAGGPNTGELFFGEGSRLTVL.

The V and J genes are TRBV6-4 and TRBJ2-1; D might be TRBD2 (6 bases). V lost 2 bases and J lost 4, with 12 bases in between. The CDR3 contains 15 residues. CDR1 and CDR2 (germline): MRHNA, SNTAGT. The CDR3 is CASSDDTSRYNEQFF. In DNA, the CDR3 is TGTGCCAGCAGTGACGATACTAGCAGGTACAATGAGCAGTTCTTC.

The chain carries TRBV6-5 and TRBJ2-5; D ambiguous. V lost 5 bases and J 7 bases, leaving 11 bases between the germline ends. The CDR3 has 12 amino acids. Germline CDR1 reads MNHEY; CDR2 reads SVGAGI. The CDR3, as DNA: TGTGCCAGCAGTACCGAAGGCCGGACCCAGTACTTC. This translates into CASSTEGRTQYF.

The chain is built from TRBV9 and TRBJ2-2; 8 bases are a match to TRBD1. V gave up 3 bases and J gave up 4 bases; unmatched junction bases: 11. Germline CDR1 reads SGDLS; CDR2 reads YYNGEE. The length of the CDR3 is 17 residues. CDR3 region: CASSAYGQGLLTGELFF. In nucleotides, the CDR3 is TGTGCCAGCAGCGCATACGGACAGGGCCTACTCACCGGGGAGCTGTTTTTT.

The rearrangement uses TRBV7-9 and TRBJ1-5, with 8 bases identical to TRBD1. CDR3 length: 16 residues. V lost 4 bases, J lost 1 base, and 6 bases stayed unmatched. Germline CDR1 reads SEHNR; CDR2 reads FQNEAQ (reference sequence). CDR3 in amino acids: CASSSGQGDSNQPQHF. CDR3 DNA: TGTGCCAGCAGCTCCGGACAGGGTGACAGCAATCAGCCCCAGCATTTT.

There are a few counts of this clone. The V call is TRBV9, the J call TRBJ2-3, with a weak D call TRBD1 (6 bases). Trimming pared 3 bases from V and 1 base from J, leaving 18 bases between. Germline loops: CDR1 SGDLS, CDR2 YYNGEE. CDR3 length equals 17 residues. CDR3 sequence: CASSADSGRTGTDTQYF. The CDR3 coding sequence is TGTGCCAGCAGCGCAGACTCTGGGCGGACAGGCACAGATACGCAGTATTTT.

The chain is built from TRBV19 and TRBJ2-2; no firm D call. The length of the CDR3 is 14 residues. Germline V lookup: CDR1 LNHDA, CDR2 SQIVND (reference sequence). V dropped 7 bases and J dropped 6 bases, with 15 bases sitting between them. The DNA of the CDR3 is TGTGCCAGTAACGACGGAACCGGGTCCGGGGAGCTGTTTTTT. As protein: CASNDGTGSGELFF.

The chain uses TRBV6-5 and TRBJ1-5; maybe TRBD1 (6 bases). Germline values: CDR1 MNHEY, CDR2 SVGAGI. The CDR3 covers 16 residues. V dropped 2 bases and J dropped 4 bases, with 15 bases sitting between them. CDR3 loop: CASSYGTHRGNQPQHF. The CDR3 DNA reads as TGTGCCAGCAGTTACGGGACACATAGGGGAAATCAGCCCCAGCATTTT.

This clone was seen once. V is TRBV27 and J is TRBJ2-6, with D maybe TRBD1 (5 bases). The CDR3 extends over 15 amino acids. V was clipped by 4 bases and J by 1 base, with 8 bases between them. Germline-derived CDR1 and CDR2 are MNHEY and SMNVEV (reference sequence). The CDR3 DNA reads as TGTGCCAGCAGTTCCCCAGGGTCTGGGGCCAACGTCCTGACTTTC. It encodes CASSSPGSGANVLTF.

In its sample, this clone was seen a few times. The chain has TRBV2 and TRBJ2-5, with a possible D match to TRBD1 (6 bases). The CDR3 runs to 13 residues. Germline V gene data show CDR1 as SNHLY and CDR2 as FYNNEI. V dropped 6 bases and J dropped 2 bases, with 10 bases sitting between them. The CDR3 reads CASRRDKQETQYF. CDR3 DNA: TGTGCCAGCAGACGGGACAAACAAGAGACCCAGTACTTC.

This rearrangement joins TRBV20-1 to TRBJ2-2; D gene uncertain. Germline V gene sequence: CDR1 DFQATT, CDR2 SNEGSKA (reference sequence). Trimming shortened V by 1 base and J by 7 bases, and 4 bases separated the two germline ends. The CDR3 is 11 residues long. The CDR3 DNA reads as TGCAGTGCTAGAGGACTCGGGGAGCTGTTTTTT. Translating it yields CSARGLGELFF.

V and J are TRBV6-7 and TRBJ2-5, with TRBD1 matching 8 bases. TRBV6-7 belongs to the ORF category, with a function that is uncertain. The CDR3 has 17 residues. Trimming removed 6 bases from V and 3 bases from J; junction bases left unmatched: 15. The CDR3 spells CASRDRALLGKEETQYF. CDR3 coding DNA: TGTGCCAGCAGGGACAGGGCACTACTTGGGAAAGAAGAGACCCAGTACTTC.

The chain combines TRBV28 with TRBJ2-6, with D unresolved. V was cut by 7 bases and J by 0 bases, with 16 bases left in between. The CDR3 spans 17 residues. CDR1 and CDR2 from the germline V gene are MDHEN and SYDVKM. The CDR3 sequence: CASISPGPPSGANVLTF. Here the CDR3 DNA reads TGTGCCAGCATATCCCCAGGACCTCCCTCTGGGGCCAACGTCCTGACTTTC.

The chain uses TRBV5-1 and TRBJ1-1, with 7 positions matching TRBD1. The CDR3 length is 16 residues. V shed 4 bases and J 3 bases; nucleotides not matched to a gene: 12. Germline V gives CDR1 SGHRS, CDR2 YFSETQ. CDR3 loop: CASSATGARGYTEAFF. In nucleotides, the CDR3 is TGCGCCAGCAGCGCAACAGGGGCCCGAGGATACACTGAAGCTTTCTTT.

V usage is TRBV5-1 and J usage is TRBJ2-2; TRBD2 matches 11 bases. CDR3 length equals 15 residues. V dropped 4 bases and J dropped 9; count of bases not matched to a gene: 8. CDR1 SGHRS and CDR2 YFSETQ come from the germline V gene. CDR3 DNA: TGCGCCAGCAGCCCTAGGACTAGCGGGTTCAGGGAGCTGTTTTTT. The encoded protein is CASSPRTSGFRELFF. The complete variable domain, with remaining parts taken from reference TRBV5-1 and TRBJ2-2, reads KAGVTQTPRYLIKTRGQQVTLSCSPISGHRSVSWYQQTPGQGLQFLFEYFSETQRNKGNFPGRFSGRQFSNSRSEMNVSTLELGDSALYLCASSPRTSGFRELFFGEGSRLTVL.

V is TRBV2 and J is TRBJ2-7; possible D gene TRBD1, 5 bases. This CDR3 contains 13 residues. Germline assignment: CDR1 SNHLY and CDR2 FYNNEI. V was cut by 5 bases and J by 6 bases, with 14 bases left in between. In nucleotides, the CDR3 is TGTGCCAGCAGTCCCTATCCTAGGGGCGAGCAGTACTTC. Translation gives CASSPYPRGEQYF.

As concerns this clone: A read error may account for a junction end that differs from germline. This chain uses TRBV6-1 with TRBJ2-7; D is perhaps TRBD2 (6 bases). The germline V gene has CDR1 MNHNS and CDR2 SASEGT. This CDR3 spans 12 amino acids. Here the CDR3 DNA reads TGTGCCAGCAGTGATGAGGGGAGGACCCCAAACTTC. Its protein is CASSDEGRTPNF.

CDR3 in amino acids: CAISEEGGSFYGYTF. In DNA form, the CDR3 reads TGTGCCATCAGTGAGGAGGGAGGCTCTTTCTATGGCTACACCTTC. V is TRBV10-3 and J is TRBJ1-2; D is unresolved. The germline V gene encodes CDR1 ENHRY and CDR2 SYGVKD. V was cut by 2 bases and J by 4 bases, with 14 bases left in between. The CDR3 sequence is 15 residues long.

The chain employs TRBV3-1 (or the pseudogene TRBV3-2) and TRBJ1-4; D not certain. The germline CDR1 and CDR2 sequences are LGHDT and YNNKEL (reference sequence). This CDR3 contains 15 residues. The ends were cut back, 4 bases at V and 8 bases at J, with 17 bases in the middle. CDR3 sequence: CASSPAPGREEKLFF. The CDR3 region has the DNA TGTGCCAGCAGCCCCGCCCCAGGACGGGAGGAAAAACTGTTTTTT.